The entry that follows covers one T cell receptor beta chain sequence. Its antigen is unidentified. This record belongs to a study of cytomegalovirus exposure and HLA in healthy donors. Study-level results: Listed as cytomegalovirus-associated were around 160 TCR beta chains. Looking again later, the authors saw that most CMV-associated TCR beta chains seemed HLA-restricted.

Primers: 60 Vbeta forward and 13 Jbeta reverse. Sequenced by immunoSEQ multiplex PCR; TCRdb stores in-frame clones only, minus some. The profile shows about 94,000 clones, more than 75% of them singletons. The clonotype comes from a woman in her 40s in good health and CMV-seronegative. Sample: PBMCs.

CDR3 DNA sequence: TGTGCCAGCAGCTTAGGTGGGGGCAGGATCACAGATACGCAGTATTTT. It yields the protein CASSLGGGRITDTQYF. The chain combines TRBV7-9 with TRBJ2-3; maybe TRBD1 (6 bases). V lost 1 base and J lost 2, with 13 bases in between. The germline gives CDR1 SEHNR, CDR2 FQNEAQ (reference sequence). CDR3 length equals 16 residues.